This T cell receptor beta chain emerged from a study of blood T cell repertoires in COVID-19 (TCRdb year 2020). In terms of the full investigation: Collaborator samples came from the United States, Italy and Spain and covered acute and convalescent phases of COVID-19. The material from the prospective study consisted of cDNA or gDNA derived from T cells, B-cell-depleted T cells, or PBMCs. HLA class I and class II types, where available, came from metadata supplied by the sample provider rather than from assay-based typing. Samples came from the ongoing ImmuneRACE study (first 160 participants) plus 1,254 subjects from 6 global collaborators. The dataset comprised deeply sampled blood TCRbeta repertoires from subjects exposed to, actively infected with, or recovered from COVID-19. The repertoires were made available in a free public database intended to serve as a resource for research on the immune response to SARS-CoV-2. The sample metadata nearly always contained a de-identified subject ID, COVID-19 status, age in years and sex.

TCRbeta CDR3 regions were amplified from genomic DNA by means of the immunoSEQ Assay, a bias-controlled multiplex PCR. Regarding the original processing steps: Nucleated cell counts per sample were estimated from amplification of reference gene primers within the assay. To quantify the absolute abundance of each unique TCRbeta CDR3 rearrangement, sequence reads were collapsed and filtered. For each sample, productive Simpson clonality was calculated as the square root of Simpson's diversity index across productive rearrangements. In its TCRdb copy, this immuneACCESS table keeps in-frame sequences only and misses some clones. Where compared with another copy, unresolved V genes explain less than half of these, and the others have no known cause. Clone size and the V and J calls come from that table; the DNA yielded D and trimming. For this sample the table gives fewer than 250,000 clones, of which 85% to 90% were detected only once. The top ten constitute roughly 11% of the sample.

This clone appeared a single time. Its antigen is unknown. The input lacks base qualities; no much larger clone sits a single base away. One collaborating source in Seattle enrolled patients while the patients were actively infected and followed the patients over time throughout the course of disease. Whole blood was collected in K2EDTA tubes by collaborating institutions according to the institutions' own protocols. For TCRbeta analysis, collaborators shipped samples as frozen whole blood, isolated PBMCs, or DNA extracted from either of those sample types. General findings and caveats noted by the study authors: The amount of clinical and demographic metadata varied by source and participant and was provided uncurated.

The cysteine opens and the phenylalanine closes a CDR3 of 17 amino acids. Of all the DNA, just the CDR3 is kept, 51 bases in frame from base 1. CDR1 and CDR2, looked up from the germline V gene, are SGHDT and YYEEEE. V loses 4 bases, J loses 4 bases, and the germline ends lie 23 bases apart. Material: peripheral blood. The rearrangement joined TRBV5-6 to TRBJ1-2; there is no confident call for the D gene. This sequence originates from a man aged 45-60 years with COVID-19, enrolled during active disease. The CDR3 region: CASSPKWAVVSPYGYTF. The DNA reads as follows: TGTGCCAGCAGCCCAAAATGGGCCGTCGTATCCCCCTATGGCTACACCTTC.